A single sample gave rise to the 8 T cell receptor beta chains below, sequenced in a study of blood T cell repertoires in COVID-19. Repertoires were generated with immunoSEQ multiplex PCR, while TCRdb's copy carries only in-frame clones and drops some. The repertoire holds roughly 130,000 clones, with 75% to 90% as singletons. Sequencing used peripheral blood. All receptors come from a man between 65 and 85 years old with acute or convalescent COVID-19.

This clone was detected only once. The CDR3, as DNA: TGTGCCAGCAGTGATAGTTTCGGTGGCGGGGAGCTGTTTTTT. Its translation is CASSDSFGGGELFF. V usage is TRBV2 and J usage is TRBJ2-2; D uncertain. The V and J ends lost 3 bases and 7 bases respectively, with 12 bases between them. Germline V gene sequence: CDR1 SNHLY, CDR2 FYNNEI. This CDR3 has 14 amino acids.

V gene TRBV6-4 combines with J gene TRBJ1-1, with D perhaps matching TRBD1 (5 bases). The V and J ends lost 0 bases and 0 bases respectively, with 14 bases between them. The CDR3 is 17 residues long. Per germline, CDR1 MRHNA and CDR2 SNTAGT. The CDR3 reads CASSDSEGHLLNTEAFF. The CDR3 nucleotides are TGTGCCAGCAGTGACTCGGAGGGGCACCTCCTGAACACTGAAGCTTTCTTT.

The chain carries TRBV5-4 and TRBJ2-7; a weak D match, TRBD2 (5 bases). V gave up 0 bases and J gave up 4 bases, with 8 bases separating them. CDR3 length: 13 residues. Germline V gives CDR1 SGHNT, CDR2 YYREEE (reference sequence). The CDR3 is CASSLASGYEQYF. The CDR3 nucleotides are TGTGCCAGCAGCTTGGCCTCGGGGTACGAGCAGTACTTC.

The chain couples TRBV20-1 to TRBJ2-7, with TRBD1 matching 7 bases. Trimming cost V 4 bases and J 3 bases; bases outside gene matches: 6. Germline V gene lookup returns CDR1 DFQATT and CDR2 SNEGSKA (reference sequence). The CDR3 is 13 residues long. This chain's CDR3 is CSANEGALYEQYF. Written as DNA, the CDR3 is TGCAGTGCTAATGAGGGGGCGCTCTACGAGCAGTACTTC.

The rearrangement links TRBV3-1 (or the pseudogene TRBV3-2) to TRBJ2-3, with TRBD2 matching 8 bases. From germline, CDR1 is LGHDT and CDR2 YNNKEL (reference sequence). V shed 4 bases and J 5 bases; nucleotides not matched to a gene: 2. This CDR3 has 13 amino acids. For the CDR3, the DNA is TGTGCCAGCAGCCTTAGCGGGGAAGATACGCAGTATTTT. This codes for CASSLSGEDTQYF.

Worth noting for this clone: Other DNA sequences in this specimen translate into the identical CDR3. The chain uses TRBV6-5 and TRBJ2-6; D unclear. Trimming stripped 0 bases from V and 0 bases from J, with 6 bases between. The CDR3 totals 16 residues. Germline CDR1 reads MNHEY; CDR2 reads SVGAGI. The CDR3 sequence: CASSYSPGSGANVLTF. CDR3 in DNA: TGTGCCAGCAGTTACTCCCCAGGCTCTGGGGCCAACGTCCTGACTTTC.

The CDR3 DNA sequence: TGCGCCAGCAGCTTGTCCGCCGCGACAGGGCAAGAGACCCAGTACTTC. As protein: CASSLSAATGQETQYF. The gene calls are TRBV5-1 and TRBJ2-5, with 7 bases fitting TRBD1. The CDR3 has 16 amino acids. V trimming: 1 base; J trimming: 2 bases; junction bases outside the gene matches: 8. Germline V gives CDR1 SGHRS, CDR2 YFSETQ.

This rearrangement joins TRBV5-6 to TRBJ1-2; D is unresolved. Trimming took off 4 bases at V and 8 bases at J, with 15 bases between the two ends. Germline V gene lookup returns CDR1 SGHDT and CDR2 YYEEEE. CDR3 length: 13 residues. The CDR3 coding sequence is TGTGCCAGCAGCGCGGGGAGGGATTGGGGCTACACCTTC. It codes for CASSAGRDWGYTF.